This T cell receptor (beta chain) was recovered during a study of response to subunit inactivated influenza vaccine. Study observations and caveats: Authors suggested few new T cells are recruited by each seasonal influenza vaccination.

A single record per CDR3 protein comes from TCRdb applying MiXCR to the RT-PCR reads. Of under 200,000 distinct CDR3 sequences listed, approximately 10% are singletons. CDR1 is KGHDR and CDR2 is SFDVKD in the germline V gene. Losses at the gene ends were 3 bases for V and 14 bases for J; bases not matched to a gene: 6. The CDR3 runs to 13 residues. At least ten counts were recorded for this clonotype. Its antigen remains unknown. The TCR sequence derives from a man aged 50-60 years who received an inactivated influenza vaccine. J is TRBJ2-3 and V is TRBV24-1; 11 bases are shared with TRBD2. The sample was non-naive T cells sorted from PBMCs, taken roughly 48 days after vaccination. CDR3 region: CATSDPTSGSRYF. The CDR3 DNA reads as TGTGCCACCAGTGATCCCACTAGCGGGAGTCGGTATTTT.